This TCR beta chain emerged from a study of regulatory T cells in long-lasting Graves disease. Arm-PCR with iRepertoire HTBI primers amplified the CDR3 regions for these TCR beta libraries. TCRdb independently ran MiXCR on the multiplex PCR reads; one entry per CDR3 protein. This table holds about 660,000 distinct CDR3 sequences, around 30% found once. Described time point: persistent/refractory GD, antithyroid drugs over 5 years with positive TRAb. From RNA extracted from PBMCs, the TCR library was made. This clonotype showed up many times. Looked up from germline, CDR1 is SGHAT and CDR2 is FQNNGV. Between the trimmed V and J ends, which lost 5 bases and 5 bases, there was a span of 9 bases. The CDR3 sequence is 13 residues long.

The chain employs TRBV11-2 and TRBJ2-2, with D maybe TRBD1 (5 bases). The TCR was taken from a female donor with Graves disease. The specimen comprised peripheral blood mononuclear cells (PBMCs), sampled when the disease was refractory, from a patient treated with antithyroid drugs. CDR3 protein: CASSARQTGELFF. In DNA, the CDR3 is TGTGCCAGCAGCGCGAGACAGACCGGGGAGCTGTTTTTT.